This entry lists 23 T cell receptor beta chains sequenced from one sample in a study of cytomegalovirus exposure and HLA in healthy donors. Only in-frame clones appear in the TCRdb table, and some are missing; sequencing was by immunoSEQ multiplex PCR. The table records 180,000 or so clones, about 89% of them present only once. Input material: PBMCs. The receptors here all came from a man aged 30-40 years in good health and CMV-seropositive.

The J gene is TRBJ2-7, the V gene TRBV4-1; D might be TRBD2 (6 bases). Germline CDR1 MGHRA, CDR2 YSYEKL. V was trimmed by 1 base and J by 7 bases, leaving 20 bases between them. The length of the CDR3 is 16 residues. The CDR3 nucleotides are TGCGCCAGCAGCCAAGCCCCGGGACTGTCCTTGAGGGAGCAGTACTTC. This gives the protein CASSQAPGLSLREQYF.

The chain has TRBV29-1 and TRBJ1-2; D remains ambiguous. The CDR3 totals 12 residues. The germline V and J ends were trimmed by 6 bases and 8 bases, with 16 bases remaining between them. The germline V gene encodes CDR1 SQVTM and CDR2 ANQGSEA. Here the CDR3 DNA reads TGCAGCGTCGGTGGTACAGTGGGCGGCTACACCTTC. Translated, it gives CSVGGTVGGYTF.

The V and J genes are TRBV4-3 and TRBJ1-2, with TRBD1 matching over 10 bases. V shed 2 bases, J shed 5 bases, and the junction held 2 bases outside the gene matches. Germline V gene lookup returns CDR1 LGHNA and CDR2 YSLEER. This CDR3 has 14 amino acids. CDR3 bases: TGCGCCAGCAGCCAATCGGACAGGGGGTATGGCTACACCTTC. It specifies CASSQSDRGYGYTF.

The V call is TRBV5-1, the J call TRBJ1-3; TRBD1 matches at 9 bases. V gave up 4 bases and J gave up 1 base; unmatched junction bases: 9. The CDR3 length is 17 residues. Looked up from germline, CDR1 is SGHRS and CDR2 is YFSETQ. DNA of the CDR3: TGCGCCAGCAGCCCAACCCAACAGGGGGCTTCTGGAAACACCATATATTTT. This gives the protein CASSPTQQGASGNTIYF.

The rearrangement joins TRBV30 to TRBJ2-1; 8 bases line up with TRBD2. Trimming cost V 2 bases and J 5 bases; bases outside gene matches: 5. This CDR3 region has 14 residues. The germline gives CDR1 GTSNPN, CDR2 SVGIG (reference sequence). The CDR3 here is CAWSPGGADNEQFF. The CDR3 region has the DNA TGTGCCTGGAGTCCCGGGGGGGCGGACAATGAGCAGTTCTTC.

This rearrangement joins TRBV6-5 to TRBJ2-7; unclear D gene. This CDR3 comprises 14 residues. V lost 2 bases and J lost 2, with 10 bases in between. Germline CDR1 reads MNHEY; CDR2 reads SVGAGI. CDR3 nucleotides: TGTGCCAGCAGTTACCAATCTGGGCCCTACGAGCAGTACTTC. Protein product: CASSYQSGPYEQYF.

The V call is TRBV7-2, the J call TRBJ2-2, with D tentatively TRBD1 or TRBD2 (5 bases each). The CDR3 is 15 amino acids. Germline V gives CDR1 SGHTA, CDR2 FQGNSA. Trimming left V 4 bases short and J 6 bases short, with 15 bases between. CDR3 protein: CASSWGSSNPGELFF. The CDR3, as DNA: TGTGCCAGCAGCTGGGGGTCTAGCAATCCCGGGGAGCTGTTTTTT.

The rearrangement joins TRBV7-2 to TRBJ2-7; 11 positions agree with TRBD2. CDR3 size: 13 residues. The ends lost 8 bases at V and 3 bases at J; junction bases unmatched: 3. Per germline, CDR1 SGHTA and CDR2 FQGNSA. CDR3 nucleotides: TGTGCCAGCCGACTAGCGGGGCACTACGAGCAGTACTTC. This codes for CASRLAGHYEQYF.

V and J are TRBV6-1 and TRBJ2-3; D is undetermined. CDR1 is MNHNS and CDR2 is SASEGT in the germline V gene. The CDR3 has 15 residues. The germline V and J ends were trimmed by 2 bases and 3 bases, with 12 bases remaining between them. As DNA, the CDR3 is TGTGCCAGCAGTGAACAGGCTCAAATAACAGATACGCAGTATTTT. Translated, it gives CASSEQAQITDTQYF.

V gene TRBV11-3 combines with J gene TRBJ2-2; 7 bases are shared with TRBD2. CDR3 length: 14 amino acids. J was trimmed by 6 bases and V by 5 bases; bases with no gene match: 6. Looked up from germline, CDR1 is SGHNT and CDR2 is YENEEA. The CDR3 region is CASSAVGGAGELFF. CDR3 DNA: TGTGCCAGCAGCGCAGTTGGGGGGGCCGGGGAGCTGTTTTTT.

The rearrangement links TRBV29-1 to TRBJ2-5, with 11 bases that match TRBD1. Unmatched junction bases numbered 7, after V lost 3 bases and J lost 4 bases. The CDR3 covers 15 residues. CDR1 is SQVTM and CDR2 is ANQGSEA in the germline V gene. The CDR3 reads CSVEPGQGVRETQYF. The CDR3, as DNA: TGCAGCGTTGAGCCGGGACAGGGGGTAAGAGAGACCCAGTACTTC.

The chain recombines TRBV11-3 with TRBJ2-1; the match to TRBD2 covers 12 bases. This CDR3 has 15 residues. The V segment lost 7 bases and the J segment 9 bases; nucleotides outside the gene matches: 10. The V gene's germline CDR1 is SGHNT and CDR2 YENEEA. CDR3 amino acids: CASTFRTSGAGEQFF. CDR3 sequence (DNA): TGTGCCAGCACCTTCCGGACTAGCGGGGCGGGTGAGCAGTTCTTC.

This rearrangement joins TRBV4-1 to TRBJ2-1; D not certain. The V and J ends lost 1 base and 4 bases respectively, with 5 bases between them. The CDR3 length is 13 residues. Germline CDR1 reads MGHRA; CDR2 reads YSYEKL. The DNA for the CDR3 is TGCGCCAGCAGCCAAGCCCAATACAATGAGCAGTTCTTC. Its protein product is CASSQAQYNEQFF.

V and J are TRBV7-2 and TRBJ2-4; D may match TRBD1 or TRBD2 (6 bases each). V was trimmed by 3 bases and J by 7 bases, leaving 10 bases between them. CDR3 length: 13 residues. CDR1 and CDR2 from the germline V gene are SGHTA and FQGNSA. CDR3 DNA: TGTGCCAGCAGCTTCGGGGGCGCGAACATTCAGTACTTC. Translation: CASSFGGANIQYF.

This chain links TRBV6-1 with TRBJ1-4; possibly TRBD1 for D (6 bases). The CDR3 consists of 14 residues. V shed 5 bases and J shed 8 bases, with 15 bases lying between them. Germline assignment: CDR1 MNHNS and CDR2 SASEGT. The CDR3 spells CASSKQGVGEKLFF. As DNA, the CDR3 is TGTGCCAGCAGTAAACAGGGTGTTGGGGAAAAACTGTTTTTT.

The gene calls are TRBV7-3 and TRBJ2-1, with 10 bases that match TRBD1. This CDR3 has 15 residues. The germline V gene encodes CDR1 SGHTA and CDR2 FQGTGA. J was trimmed by 5 bases and V by 5 bases; bases with no gene match: 6. The CDR3, as DNA: TGTGCCAGCAGCCCGACAGGGGGCTCTAACAATGAGCAGTTCTTC. Residues: CASSPTGGSNNEQFF.

This clone was detected only once. The J gene is TRBJ2-7, the V gene TRBV7-3; 12 bases match TRBD1. The germline V gene encodes CDR1 SGHTA and CDR2 FQGTGA. V gave up 5 bases and J gave up 5 bases; unmatched junction bases: 7. The CDR3 runs to 15 residues. CDR3 residues: CASSRMGTGGDEQYF. Written as DNA, the CDR3 is TGTGCCAGCAGCCGAATGGGGACAGGGGGCGACGAGCAGTACTTC.

The chain carries TRBV19 and TRBJ2-1; possibly TRBD2 for D (6 bases). Germline CDR1 and CDR2: LNHDA and SQIVND (reference sequence). The CDR3 consists of 16 residues. V was cut by 3 bases and J by 9 bases, with 21 bases left in between. This chain's CDR3 is CASSMGRDDQVTEQFF. CDR3 in DNA: TGTGCCAGTAGTATGGGGCGGGATGATCAGGTTACTGAGCAGTTCTTC.

The V call is TRBV6-6, the J call TRBJ2-7; D not resolved. Germline lookup yields CDR1 MNHNY and CDR2 SVGAGI (reference sequence). CDR3 length: 12 residues. V dropped 8 bases and J dropped 0 bases, with 8 bases sitting between them. As DNA, the CDR3 is TGTGCCAGCGGCCCAAGCTCCTACGAGCAGTACTTC. Its translation: CASGPSSYEQYF.

The J gene is TRBJ1-1, the V gene TRBV4-1; D remains ambiguous. This CDR3 spans 14 amino acids. The germline CDR1 and CDR2 sequences are MGHRA and YSYEKL. The V and J ends lost 3 bases and 0 bases respectively, with 8 bases between them. CDR3 in amino acids: CASSQGQLNTEAFF. The CDR3 bases are TGCGCCAGCAGCCAGGGCCAGCTGAACACTGAAGCTTTCTTT.

V is TRBV25-1 and J is TRBJ2-7; TRBD2 aligns across 7 bases. The CDR3 covers 14 residues. V shed 4 bases, J shed 5 bases, and the junction held 8 bases outside the gene matches. Per the germline V gene, CDR1 is MGHDK and CDR2 is SYGVNS. In DNA, the CDR3 is TGTGCCAGCAGTGTGGGGGAGGGTCGGCACGAGCAGTACTTC. Translating gives CASSVGEGRHEQYF.

J is TRBJ2-3 and V is TRBV6-1; D gene unclear. V was clipped by 2 bases and J by 6 bases, with 9 bases between them. Per germline, CDR1 MNHNS and CDR2 SASEGT. The CDR3 spans 13 residues. CDR3 amino acids: CASSERLGDTQYF. CDR3 DNA: TGTGCCAGCAGTGAAAGATTAGGGGATACGCAGTATTTT.

V usage is TRBV7-9 and J usage is TRBJ1-2; TRBD1 is a possible D gene (5 bases). Germline V gene lookup returns CDR1 SEHNR and CDR2 FQNEAQ (reference sequence). This CDR3 is built from 14 residues. V was cut by 3 bases and J by 2 bases, with 10 bases left in between. CDR3 nucleotide sequence: TGTGCCAGCAGCTTGCGGGGGTTCAACTATGGCTACACCTTC. Translating it yields CASSLRGFNYGYTF.